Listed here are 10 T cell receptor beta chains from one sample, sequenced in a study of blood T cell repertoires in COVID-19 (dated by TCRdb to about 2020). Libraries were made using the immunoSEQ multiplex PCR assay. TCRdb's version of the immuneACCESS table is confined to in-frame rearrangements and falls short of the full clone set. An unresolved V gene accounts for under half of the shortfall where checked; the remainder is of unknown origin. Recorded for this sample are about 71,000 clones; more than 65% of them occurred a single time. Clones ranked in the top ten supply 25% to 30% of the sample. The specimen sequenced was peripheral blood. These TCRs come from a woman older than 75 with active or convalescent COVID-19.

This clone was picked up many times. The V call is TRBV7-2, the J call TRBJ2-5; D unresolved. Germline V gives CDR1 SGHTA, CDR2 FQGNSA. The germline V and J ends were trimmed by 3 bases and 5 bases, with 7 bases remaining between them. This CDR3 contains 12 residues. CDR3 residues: CASSFTGETQYF. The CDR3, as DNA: TGTGCCAGCAGCTTTACGGGTGAGACCCAGTACTTC.

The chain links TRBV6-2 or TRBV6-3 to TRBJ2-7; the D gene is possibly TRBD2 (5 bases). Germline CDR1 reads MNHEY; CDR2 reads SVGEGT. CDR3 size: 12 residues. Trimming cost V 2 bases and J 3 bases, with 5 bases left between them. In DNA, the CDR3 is TGTGCCAGCAGTTACGAGGGCTACGAGCAGTACTTC. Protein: CASSYEGYEQYF.

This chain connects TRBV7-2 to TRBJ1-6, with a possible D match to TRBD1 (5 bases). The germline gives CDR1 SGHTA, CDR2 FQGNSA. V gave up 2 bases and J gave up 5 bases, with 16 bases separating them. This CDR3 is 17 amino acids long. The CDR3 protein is CASSLNFPGLNNSPLHF. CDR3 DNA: TGTGCCAGCAGCTTAAACTTTCCGGGACTTAATAATTCACCCCTCCACTTT.

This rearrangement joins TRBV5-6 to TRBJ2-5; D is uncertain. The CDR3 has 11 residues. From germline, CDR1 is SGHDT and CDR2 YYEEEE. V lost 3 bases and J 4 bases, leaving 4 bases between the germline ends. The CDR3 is CASSSGETQYF. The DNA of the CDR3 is TGTGCCAGCAGCTCGGGAGAGACCCAGTACTTC. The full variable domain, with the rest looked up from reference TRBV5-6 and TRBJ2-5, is DAGVTQSPTHLIKTRGQQVTLRCSPKSGHDTVSWYQQALGQGPQFIFQYYEEEERQRGNFPDRFSGHQFPNYSSELNVNALLLGDSALYLCASSSGETQYFGPGTRLLVL.

CDR3 DNA sequence: TGTGCCAGCAGCTCCAACCCGGAGGGTACGTTAGCCAAAAACATTCAGTACTTC. Amino acids: CASSSNPEGTLAKNIQYF. The V call is TRBV7-9, the J call TRBJ2-4; tentative D call: TRBD2 (6 bases). CDR1 is SEHNR, CDR2 FQNEAQ, per germline (reference sequence). Trimming pared 4 bases from V and 0 bases from J, leaving 19 bases between. The CDR3 length is 18 residues.

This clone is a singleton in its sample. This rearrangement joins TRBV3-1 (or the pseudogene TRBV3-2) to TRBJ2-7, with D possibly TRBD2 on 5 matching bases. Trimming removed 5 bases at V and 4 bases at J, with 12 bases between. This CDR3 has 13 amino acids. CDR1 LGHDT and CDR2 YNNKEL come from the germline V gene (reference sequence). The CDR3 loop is CASSETGSYEQYF. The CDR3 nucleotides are TGTGCCAGCAGCGAGACTGGGAGTTACGAGCAGTACTTC.

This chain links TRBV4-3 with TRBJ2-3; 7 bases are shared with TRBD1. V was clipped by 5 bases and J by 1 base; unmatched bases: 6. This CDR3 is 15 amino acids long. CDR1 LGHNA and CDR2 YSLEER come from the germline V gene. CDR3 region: CASSEGGRGTDTQYF. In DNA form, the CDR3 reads TGCGCCAGCAGCGAAGGGGGCAGGGGCACAGATACGCAGTATTTT.

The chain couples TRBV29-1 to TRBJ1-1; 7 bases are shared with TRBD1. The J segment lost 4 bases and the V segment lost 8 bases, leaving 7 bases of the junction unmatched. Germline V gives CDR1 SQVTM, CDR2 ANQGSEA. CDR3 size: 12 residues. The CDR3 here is CSIRTGVTEAFF. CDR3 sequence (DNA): TGCAGCATAAGAACAGGGGTCACTGAAGCTTTCTTT.

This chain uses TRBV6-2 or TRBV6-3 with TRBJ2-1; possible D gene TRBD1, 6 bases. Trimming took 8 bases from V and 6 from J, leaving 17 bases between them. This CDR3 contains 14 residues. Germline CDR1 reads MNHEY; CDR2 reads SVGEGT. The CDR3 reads CASRYWGPFNEQFF. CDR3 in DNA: TGTGCCAGCCGCTACTGGGGGCCCTTCAATGAGCAGTTCTTC.

The CDR3 bases are TGTGCCACTAGTAGCGGGGGGGCCTTGACCGGGGAGCTGTTTTTT. Amino acids: CATSSGGALTGELFF. The chain links TRBV24-1 to TRBJ2-2, with 11 bases aligning to TRBD2. CDR3 length: 15 amino acids. The ends lost 10 bases at V and 5 bases at J; junction bases unmatched: 8. The germline CDR1 and CDR2 sequences are KGHDR and SFDVKD.